Each of the 25 T cell receptor beta chains below was sequenced from the same sample in a study of HIV-infected patients and healthy controls. Antiretroviral therapy had run roughly three months, about 14 weeks, before follow-up blood collection. Whole blood was used without fractionation, so all unsorted peripheral T cells were included. Around 500 ng RNA was reverse transcribed with alpha and beta constant-region primers. Each of the alpha and beta chains got its own library through chain-specific third strand synthesis with indices. MiXCR, applied by TCRdb to the 5' RACE reads, yields one record per CDR3 protein. The sample contains under 8,000 distinct CDR3 sequences, roughly a tenth of which appear only once. The input for sequencing was blood, taken during antiretroviral therapy. The receptor set was obtained from an adult with HIV infection.

Relative to its sample, this clonotype is medium-sized. The chain employs TRBV2 and TRBJ2-1; 9 bases are shared with TRBD2. Germline assignment: CDR1 SNHLY and CDR2 FYNNEI. The CDR3 has 15 residues. V lost 6 bases to trimming and J lost 6 bases; unmatched junction nucleotides: 9. For the CDR3, the DNA is TGTGCCAGCAGCGAACCCGGGACTAGCTCCAATGAGCAGTTCTTC. It yields the protein CASSEPGTSSNEQFF.

Sample share makes this clonotype medium-sized. Here the CDR3 reads CASSLESRDTQYF. DNA of the CDR3: TGTGCCAGCAGCTTAGAGTCGAGGGATACGCAGTATTTT. The chain links TRBV11-2 to TRBJ2-3; no reliable D call. Germline V gene sequence: CDR1 SGHAT, CDR2 FQNNGV. Trimming removed 0 bases from V and 6 bases from J, with 7 bases in between. CDR3 size: 13 residues.

By share, this clonotype counts as medium-sized. The V call is TRBV5-1, the J call TRBJ1-2; D may be TRBD1 (6 bases). The V end was cut by 2 bases, the J end by 2 bases, with 13 bases between. This CDR3 contains 15 residues. CDR1 and CDR2 (germline): SGHRS, YFSETQ. The CDR3 sequence is CASSFATGPNYGYTF. In DNA form, the CDR3 reads TGCGCCAGCAGCTTCGCGACAGGACCGAACTATGGCTACACCTTC.

At least ten counts were recorded for this clonotype. The chain combines TRBV7-9 with TRBJ2-7, with 7 positions matching TRBD1. Germline-derived CDR1 and CDR2 are SEHNR and FQNEAQ (reference sequence). V dropped 5 bases and J dropped 2; count of bases not matched to a gene: 9. This CDR3 comprises 15 residues. The CDR3 region has the DNA TGTGCCAGCAGCCCGCGGACAGGCGGAACCTACGAGCAGTACTTC. Translated, it gives CASSPRTGGTYEQYF. Based on the CDR3 plus reference TRBV7-9 and TRBJ2-7, the full variable domain is DTGVSQNPRHKITKRGQNVTFRCDPISEHNRLYWYRQTLGQGPEFLTYFQNEAQLEKSRLLSDRFSAERPKGSFSTLEIQRTEQGDSAMYLCASSPRTGGTYEQYFGPGTRLTVT.

This clonotype turned up a few times. The rearrangement links TRBV11-2 to TRBJ1-4; D uncertain. Germline CDR1 SGHAT, CDR2 FQNNGV. Trimming cost V 1 base and J 7 bases, with 7 bases left between them. The CDR3 consists of 13 residues. CDR3 region: CASSLASREKLFF. CDR3 coding DNA: TGTGCCAGCAGCTTAGCGTCGCGTGAAAAACTGTTTTTT. Together with reference TRBV11-2 and TRBJ1-4, the CDR3 gives the full variable domain: EAGVAQSPRYKIIEKRQSVAFWCNPISGHATLYWYQQILGQGPKLLIQFQNNGVVDDSQLPKDRFSAERLKGVDSTLKIQPAKLEDSAVYLCASSLASREKLFFGSGTQLSVL.

The table lists this clonotype with a few counts. The chain has TRBV29-1 and TRBJ1-1; 8 positions match TRBD1. Trimming took 2 bases from V and 5 from J; bases not matched to a gene: 7. The CDR3 is 14 amino acids. Germline V CDR1 and CDR2: SQVTM, ANQGSEA. The chain's CDR3 is CSVERSTGETEAFF. CDR3 nucleotides: TGCAGCGTTGAAAGATCGACAGGGGAAACTGAAGCTTTCTTT.

There are many counts of this clonotype. The CDR3 nucleotides are TGTGCCAGCAGTGAAGCTCTTCTGGCTTTCTTT. It yields the protein CASSEALLAFF. The chain combines TRBV2 with TRBJ1-1; D gene unclear. The ends were cut back, 0 bases at V and 11 bases at J, with 7 bases in the middle. Germline values: CDR1 SNHLY, CDR2 FYNNEI. The CDR3 covers 11 residues. Using reference TRBV2 and TRBJ1-1 for the parts outside the CDR3, the full variable domain is EPEVTQTPSHQVTQMGQEVILRCVPISNHLYFYWYRQILGQKVEFLVSFYNNEISEKSEIFDDQFSVERPDGSNFTLKIRSTKLEDSAMYFCASSEALLAFFGQGTRLTVV.

This clonotype was seen ten or more times. CDR3 amino acids: CASSLWFDGTVGGYTF. The CDR3 nucleotides are TGTGCCAGCAGCTTATGGTTCGACGGAACAGTGGGTGGCTACACCTTC. This chain links TRBV7-2 with TRBJ1-2, with D hard to call. V was trimmed by 2 bases and J by 7 bases, leaving 20 bases between them. The CDR3 is 16 residues long. The germline V gene encodes CDR1 SGHTA and CDR2 FQGNSA. The full variable domain, completed using reference TRBV7-2 and TRBJ1-2, is GAGVSQSPSNKVTEKGKDVELRCDPISGHTALYWYRQSLGQGLEFLIYFQGNSAPDKSGLPSDRFSAERTGGSVSTLTIQRTQQEDSAVYLCASSLWFDGTVGGYTFGSGTRLTVV.

This clonotype came up many times. This chain joins TRBV5-8 and TRBJ2-3; D is tentatively TRBD1 or TRBD2 (6 bases each). CDR1 SGHTS and CDR2 YDEGEE come from the germline V gene. V was shortened by 4 bases and J by 2 bases, with 20 bases between the two germline ends. The CDR3 covers 17 residues. The DNA for the CDR3 is TGTGCCAGCAGCCGGGGGTCGCTGGGGGGCCTCACAGATACGCAGTATTTT. As protein: CASSRGSLGGLTDTQYF.

This clonotype was picked up a small number of times. The V and J genes are TRBV7-9 and TRBJ1-1; D not certain. V was cut by 8 bases and J by 0 bases, with 10 bases left in between. This CDR3 comprises 13 residues. CDR1 and CDR2 (germline): SEHNR, FQNEAQ (reference sequence). CDR3 residues: CASYWGVNTEAFF. CDR3 nucleotides: TGTGCCAGCTACTGGGGAGTGAACACTGAAGCTTTCTTT.

This clonotype was seen ten or more times. The V and J genes are TRBV5-1 and TRBJ2-7; D is possibly TRBD2 (6 bases). This CDR3 comprises 16 residues. Germline V gene data show CDR1 as SGHRS and CDR2 as YFSETQ. V dropped 0 bases and J dropped 2 bases, with 15 bases sitting between them. The CDR3 bases are TGCGCCAGCAGCTTGGACGGGACTGTATCCCCCTACGAGCAGTACTTC. It is translated as CASSLDGTVSPYEQYF.

This clonotype was detected many times. The chain uses TRBV6-2 or TRBV6-3 and TRBJ1-5, with a possible D match to TRBD1 (5 bases). This CDR3 is built from 20 residues. CDR1 MNHEY and CDR2 SVGEGT come from the germline V gene. V lost 2 bases, J lost 3 bases, and 26 bases lay in between. CDR3 in DNA: TGTGCCAGCAGTTACATCCACCAACGTACCGGGAGGGGATTCAATCAGCCCCAGCATTTT. It encodes CASSYIHQRTGRGFNQPQHF.

This clonotype qualifies as medium-sized. The chain is built from TRBV5-4 and TRBJ1-4; maybe TRBD1 (5 bases). Germline CDR1 reads SGHNT; CDR2 reads YYREEE (reference sequence). CDR3 size: 14 residues. V shed 3 bases and J shed 5 bases, with 11 bases lying between them. The CDR3 is CASSYGAENEKLFF. In DNA form, the CDR3 reads TGTGCCAGCAGCTATGGGGCCGAGAATGAAAAACTGTTTTTT.

By its share, this clonotype is medium-sized. The V call is TRBV4-1, the J call TRBJ1-1; maybe TRBD1 (5 bases). Germline V lookup: CDR1 MGHRA, CDR2 YSYEKL. This CDR3 is built from 18 residues. The V end lost 0 bases, the J end lost 0 bases, and 17 bases lay between the germline ends. CDR3 bases: TGCGCCAGCAGCCAAGATAAAGGGGTTATCGGTATGAACACTGAAGCTTTCTTT. The encoded protein is CASSQDKGVIGMNTEAFF.

This clonotype was observed at least ten times. The rearrangement uses TRBV19 and TRBJ2-5; 14 bases match TRBD2. This CDR3 is built from 16 residues. Germline CDR1 is LNHDA and CDR2 is SQIVND (reference sequence). V gave up 7 bases and J gave up 1 base; unmatched junction bases: 5. Here the CDR3 DNA reads TGTGCCAGTACCCGGACTAGCGGGGGGCGCCAAGAGACCCAGTACTTC. This sequence encodes CASTRTSGGRQETQYF.

The CDR3 loop reads CASSFNGEAEFF. The CDR3 DNA follows: TGCGCCAGCAGCTTCAATGGGGAGGCCGAGTTTTTT. This sequence joins TRBV5-1 and TRBJ1-4; D uncertain. The CDR3 totals 12 residues. The germline V gene encodes CDR1 SGHRS and CDR2 YFSETQ. Trimming cost V 2 bases and J 16 bases, with 15 bases left between them. Based on the CDR3 plus reference TRBV5-1 and TRBJ1-4, the full variable domain is KAGVTQTPRYLIKTRGQQVTLSCSPISGHRSVSWYQQTPGQGLQFLFEYFSETQRNKGNFPGRFSGRQFSNSRSEMNVSTLELGDSALYLCASSFNGEAEFFGSGTQLSVL.

This clonotype was counted at least ten times. The J gene is TRBJ1-2, the V gene TRBV15; 8 nucleotides align to TRBD1. The ends lost 3 bases at V and 2 bases at J; junction bases unmatched: 5. The CDR3 sequence is 15 residues long. In germline, CDR1 is LNHNV, CDR2 YYDKDF (reference sequence). The DNA of the CDR3 is TGTGCCACCAGCAGGGACAGGGTTATAAACTATGGCTACACCTTC. Translation: CATSRDRVINYGYTF.

The genes are TRBV7-2 and TRBJ2-1, with no clear D. The germline CDR1 and CDR2 sequences are SGHTA and FQGNSA. The CDR3 has 13 residues. Trimming pared 0 bases from V and 8 bases from J, leaving 8 bases between. The CDR3 sequence: CASSLARTDEQFF. The CDR3 DNA follows: TGTGCCAGCAGCTTAGCGCGTACGGATGAGCAGTTCTTC.

This clonotype was detected ten times or more. This chain uses TRBV5-6 with TRBJ1-6; D uncertain. The CDR3 covers 12 residues. Germline assignment: CDR1 SGHDT and CDR2 YYEEEE. The ends were cut back, 5 bases at V and 9 bases at J, with 9 bases in the middle. DNA of the CDR3: TGTGCCAGCAGGGACTTAATTTCACCCCTCCACTTT. Translating it yields CASRDLISPLHF.

This clonotype was counted at least ten times. The V call is TRBV6-1, the J call TRBJ2-3; D may match TRBD1 or TRBD2 (5 bases each). CDR1 MNHNS and CDR2 SASEGT come from the germline V gene. CDR3 length: 15 amino acids. Trimming left V 6 bases short and J 0 bases short, with 13 bases between. The CDR3 sequence is CASSSAWDSTDTQYF. In DNA, the CDR3 is TGTGCCAGCAGCTCAGCCTGGGACAGCACAGATACGCAGTATTTT.

The chain couples TRBV28 to TRBJ2-6; D is uncertain. V dropped 10 bases and J dropped 0 bases, with 16 bases sitting between them. This CDR3 comprises 16 residues. Germline CDR1 reads MDHEN; CDR2 reads SYDVKM. The CDR3 DNA reads as TGTGCCACCCTCGCATCGATCGGCTCTGGGGCCAACGTCCTGACTTTC. It is translated as CATLASIGSGANVLTF.

Concerning this clonotype: A clone one base away is much larger, so this may be a read error. The chain employs TRBV9 and TRBJ2-1; TRBD1 is a possible D gene (6 bases). V lost 4 bases and J lost 2, with 13 bases in between. This CDR3 is built from 15 residues. Germline CDR1 is SGDLS and CDR2 is YYNGEE. The CDR3 sequence is CASSPHPGAYNEQFF. The CDR3 nucleotides read TGTGCCAGCAGCCCTCACCCAGGGGCCTACAATGAGCAGTTCTTC.

This clonotype is medium-sized (0.01 to 0.1%) within its sample. V is TRBV29-1 and J is TRBJ1-1, with D perhaps matching TRBD1 (6 bases). From germline, CDR1 is SQVTM and CDR2 ANQGSEA. This CDR3 is built from 14 residues. Trimming took off 3 bases at V and 4 bases at J, with 15 bases between the two ends. The CDR3 DNA reads as TGCAGCGTTGATTTTGGGGGGCAGGGCACTGAAGCTTTCTTT. This sequence encodes CSVDFGGQGTEAFF.

This clonotype has a count of ten or more. The chain couples TRBV19 to TRBJ2-3; no clear D gene. V was cut by 5 bases and J by 7 bases, with 10 bases left in between. This CDR3 region has 12 residues. Germline V gene sequence: CDR1 LNHDA, CDR2 SQIVND (reference sequence). The CDR3 DNA reads as TGTGCCAGTAGTCCCCCCGGGTATACGCAGTATTTT. This gives the protein CASSPPGYTQYF.

Within the sample, this clonotype is medium-sized. V and J are TRBV28 and TRBJ1-6; D not certain. Germline V gives CDR1 MDHEN, CDR2 SYDVKM. The CDR3 runs 12 residues. Between the trimmed V and J ends, which lost 2 bases and 10 bases, there was a span of 6 bases. CDR3 nucleotides: TGTGCCAGCAGTTTAAGGGCGTCACCCCTCCACTTT. Translated, it gives CASSLRASPLHF.